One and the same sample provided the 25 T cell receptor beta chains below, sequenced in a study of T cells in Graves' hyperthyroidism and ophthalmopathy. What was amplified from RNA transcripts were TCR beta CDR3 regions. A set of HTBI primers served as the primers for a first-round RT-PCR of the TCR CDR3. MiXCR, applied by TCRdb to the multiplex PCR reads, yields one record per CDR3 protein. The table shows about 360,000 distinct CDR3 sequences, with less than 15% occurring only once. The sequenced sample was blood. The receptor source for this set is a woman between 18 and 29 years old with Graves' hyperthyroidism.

The CDR3 is CASSLLGGYYEQYF. DNA of the CDR3: TGCGCCAGCAGCTTGTTGGGAGGTTACTACGAGCAGTACTTC. The chain is built from TRBV5-1 and TRBJ2-7; a weak D match, TRBD2 (6 bases). Germline CDR1 and CDR2: SGHRS and YFSETQ. The CDR3 covers 14 residues. The V end lost 1 base, the J end lost 3 bases, and 11 bases lay between the germline ends.

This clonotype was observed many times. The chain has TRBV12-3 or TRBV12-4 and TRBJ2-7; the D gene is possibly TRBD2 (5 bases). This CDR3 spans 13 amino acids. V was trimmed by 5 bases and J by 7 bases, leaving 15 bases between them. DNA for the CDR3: TGTGCCAGCAGTGTGACTTACACGGGGGAGCAGTACTTC. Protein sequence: CASSVTYTGEQYF.

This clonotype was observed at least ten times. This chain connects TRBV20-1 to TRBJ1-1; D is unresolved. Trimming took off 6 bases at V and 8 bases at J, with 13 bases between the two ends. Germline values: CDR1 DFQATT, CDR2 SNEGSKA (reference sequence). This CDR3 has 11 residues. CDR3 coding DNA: TGCAGTGCATCGGACCGCGGCGAAGCTTTCTTT. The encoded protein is CSASDRGEAFF.

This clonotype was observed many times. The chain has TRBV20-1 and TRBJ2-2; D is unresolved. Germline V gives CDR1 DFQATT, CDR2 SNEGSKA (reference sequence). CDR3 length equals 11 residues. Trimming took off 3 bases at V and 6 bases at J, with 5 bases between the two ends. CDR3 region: CSASPAGELFF. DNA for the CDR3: TGCAGTGCTAGCCCCGCCGGGGAGCTGTTTTTT.

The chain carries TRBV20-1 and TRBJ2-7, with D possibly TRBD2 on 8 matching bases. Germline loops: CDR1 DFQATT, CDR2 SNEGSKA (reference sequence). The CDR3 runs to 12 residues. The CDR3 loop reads CSGGGQRNEQYF. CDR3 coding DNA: TGCAGCGGGGGGGGACAGAGGAACGAGCAGTACTTC.

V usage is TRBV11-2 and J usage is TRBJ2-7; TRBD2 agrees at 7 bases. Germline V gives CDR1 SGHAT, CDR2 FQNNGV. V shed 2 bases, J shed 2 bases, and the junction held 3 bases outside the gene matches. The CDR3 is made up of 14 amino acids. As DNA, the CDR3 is TGTGCCAGCAGCTTATCGCTAGCGGCCTACGAGCAGTACTTC. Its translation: CASSLSLAAYEQYF.

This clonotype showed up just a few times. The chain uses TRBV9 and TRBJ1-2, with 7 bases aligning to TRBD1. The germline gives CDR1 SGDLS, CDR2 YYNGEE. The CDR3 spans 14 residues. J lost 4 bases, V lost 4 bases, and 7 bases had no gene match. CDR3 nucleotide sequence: TGTGCCAGCAGCACCTACAGGGGAGGCTATGGCTACACCTTC. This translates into CASSTYRGGYGYTF.

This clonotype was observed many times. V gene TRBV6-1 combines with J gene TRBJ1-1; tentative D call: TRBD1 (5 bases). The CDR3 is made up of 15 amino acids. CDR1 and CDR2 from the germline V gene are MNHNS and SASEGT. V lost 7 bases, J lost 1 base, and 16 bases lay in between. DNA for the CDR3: TGTGCCAGCACCCCCATGGGACCCCAGAACACTGAAGCTTTCTTT. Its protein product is CASTPMGPQNTEAFF.

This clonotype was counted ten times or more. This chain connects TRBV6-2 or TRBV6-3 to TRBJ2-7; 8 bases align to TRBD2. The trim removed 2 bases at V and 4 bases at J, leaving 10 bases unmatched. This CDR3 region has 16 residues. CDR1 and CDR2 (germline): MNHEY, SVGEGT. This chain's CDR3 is CASSYPPSGRGYEQYF. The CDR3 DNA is TGTGCCAGCAGTTACCCCCCCAGCGGGAGAGGTTACGAGCAGTACTTC.

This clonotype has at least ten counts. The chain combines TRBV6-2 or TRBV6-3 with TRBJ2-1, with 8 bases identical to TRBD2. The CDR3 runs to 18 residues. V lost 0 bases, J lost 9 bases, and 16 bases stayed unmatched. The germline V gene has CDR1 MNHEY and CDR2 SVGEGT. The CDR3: CASSYSPGSSGAWREQFF. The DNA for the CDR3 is TGTGCCAGCAGTTACTCACCTGGAAGTAGCGGGGCATGGCGTGAGCAGTTCTTC.

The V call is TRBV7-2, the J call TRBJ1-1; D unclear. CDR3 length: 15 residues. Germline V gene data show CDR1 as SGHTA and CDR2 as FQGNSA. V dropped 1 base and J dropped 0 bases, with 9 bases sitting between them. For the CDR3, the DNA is TGTGCCAGCAGCTTAGGGGCAGTCATGAACACTGAAGCTTTCTTT. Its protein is CASSLGAVMNTEAFF.

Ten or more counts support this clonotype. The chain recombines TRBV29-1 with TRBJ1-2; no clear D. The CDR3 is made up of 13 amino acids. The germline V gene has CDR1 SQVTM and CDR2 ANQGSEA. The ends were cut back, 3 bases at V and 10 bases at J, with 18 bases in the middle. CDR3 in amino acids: CSVESREGMPYTF. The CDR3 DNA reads TGCAGCGTTGAGAGCCGGGAGGGTATGCCCTACACCTTC. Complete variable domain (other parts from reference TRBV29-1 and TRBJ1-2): SAVISQKPSRDICQRGTSLTIQCQVDSQVTMMFWYRQQPGQSLTLIATANQGSEATYESGFVIDKFPISRPNLTFSTLTVSNMSPEDSSIYLCSVESREGMPYTFGSGTRLTVV.

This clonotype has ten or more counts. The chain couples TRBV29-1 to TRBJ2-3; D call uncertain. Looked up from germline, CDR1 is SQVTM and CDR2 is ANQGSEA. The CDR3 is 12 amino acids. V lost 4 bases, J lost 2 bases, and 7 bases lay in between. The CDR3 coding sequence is TGCAGCGTTGCAGCCGACACAGATACGCAGTATTTT. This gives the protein CSVAADTDTQYF.

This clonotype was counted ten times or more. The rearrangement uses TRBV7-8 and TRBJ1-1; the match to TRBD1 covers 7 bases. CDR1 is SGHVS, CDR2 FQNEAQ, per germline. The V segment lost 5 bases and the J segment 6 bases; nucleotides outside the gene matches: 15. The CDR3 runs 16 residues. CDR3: CASSDRWGQPIPEAFF. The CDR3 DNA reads TGTGCCAGCAGCGACCGCTGGGGACAGCCTATCCCTGAAGCTTTCTTT.

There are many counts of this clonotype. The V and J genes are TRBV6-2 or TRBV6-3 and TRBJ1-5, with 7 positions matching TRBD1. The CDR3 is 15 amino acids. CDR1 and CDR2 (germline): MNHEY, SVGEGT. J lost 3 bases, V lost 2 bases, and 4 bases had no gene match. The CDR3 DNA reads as TGTGCCAGCAGTTACCTGACAGGGATCAATCAGCCCCAGCATTTT. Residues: CASSYLTGINQPQHF.

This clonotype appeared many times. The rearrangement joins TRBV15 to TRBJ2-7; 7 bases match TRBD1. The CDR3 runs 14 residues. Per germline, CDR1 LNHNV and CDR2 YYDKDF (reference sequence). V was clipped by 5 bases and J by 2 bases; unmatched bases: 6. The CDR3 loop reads CATSFRQGTYEQYF. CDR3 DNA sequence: TGTGCCACCAGCTTTAGACAGGGAACCTACGAGCAGTACTTC. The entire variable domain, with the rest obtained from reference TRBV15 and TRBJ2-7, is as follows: DAMVIQNPRYQVTQFGKPVTLSCSQTLNHNVMYWYQQKSSQAPKLLFHYYDKDFNNEADTPDNFQSRRPNTSFCFLDIRSPGLGDTAMYLCATSFRQGTYEQYFGPGTRLTVT.

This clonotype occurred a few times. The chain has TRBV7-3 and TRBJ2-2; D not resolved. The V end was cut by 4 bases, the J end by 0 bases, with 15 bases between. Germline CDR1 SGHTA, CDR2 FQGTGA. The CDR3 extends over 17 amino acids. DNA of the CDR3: TGTGCCAGCAGCTCGATAGGACGGTTCGCGAACACCGGGGAGCTGTTTTTT. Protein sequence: CASSSIGRFANTGELFF.

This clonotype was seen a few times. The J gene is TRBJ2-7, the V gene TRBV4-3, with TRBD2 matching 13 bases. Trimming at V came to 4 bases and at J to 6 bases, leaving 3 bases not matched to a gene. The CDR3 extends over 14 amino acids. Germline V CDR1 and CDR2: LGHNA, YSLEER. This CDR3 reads CASSLRLAGGEQYF. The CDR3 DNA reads TGCGCCAGCAGCCTCCGACTAGCGGGAGGCGAGCAGTACTTC.

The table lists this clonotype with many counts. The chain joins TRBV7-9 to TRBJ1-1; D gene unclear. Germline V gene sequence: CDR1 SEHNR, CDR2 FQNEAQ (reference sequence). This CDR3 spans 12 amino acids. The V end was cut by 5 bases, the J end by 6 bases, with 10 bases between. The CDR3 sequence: CASSPLAPEAFF. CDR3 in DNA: TGTGCCAGCAGCCCTTTAGCCCCTGAAGCTTTCTTT.

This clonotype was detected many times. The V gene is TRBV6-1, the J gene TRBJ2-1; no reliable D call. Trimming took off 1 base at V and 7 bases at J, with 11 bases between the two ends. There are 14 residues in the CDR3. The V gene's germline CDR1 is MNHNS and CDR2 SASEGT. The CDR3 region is CASSEGDGRNEQFF. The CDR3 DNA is TGTGCCAGCAGTGAAGGAGATGGACGAAATGAGCAGTTCTTC.

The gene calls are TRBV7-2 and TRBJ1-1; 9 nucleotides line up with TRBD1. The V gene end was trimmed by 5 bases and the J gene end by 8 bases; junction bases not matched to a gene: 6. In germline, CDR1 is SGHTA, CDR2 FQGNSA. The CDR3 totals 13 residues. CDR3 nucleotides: TGTGCCAGCAGCCCGGGAGGACAGGGGGAAGCTTTCTTT. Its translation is CASSPGGQGEAFF. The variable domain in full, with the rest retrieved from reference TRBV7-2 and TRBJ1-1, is GAGVSQSPSNKVTEKGKDVELRCDPISGHTALYWYRQSLGQGLEFLIYFQGNSAPDKSGLPSDRFSAERTGGSVSTLTIQRTQQEDSAVYLCASSPGGQGEAFFGQGTRLTVV.

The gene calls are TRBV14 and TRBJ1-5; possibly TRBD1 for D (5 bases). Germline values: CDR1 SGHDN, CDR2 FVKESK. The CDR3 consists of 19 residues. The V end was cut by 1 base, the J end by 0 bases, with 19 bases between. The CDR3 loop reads CASSQGKGLLFYSNQPQHF. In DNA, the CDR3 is TGTGCCAGCAGCCAAGGGAAGGGGCTCCTCTTCTATAGCAATCAGCCCCAGCATTTT. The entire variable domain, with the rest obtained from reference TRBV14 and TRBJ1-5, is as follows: EAGVTQFPSHSVIEKGQTVTLRCDPISGHDNLYWYRRVMGKEIKFLLHFVKESKQDESGMPNNRFLAERTGGTYSTLKVQPAELEDSGVYFCASSQGKGLLFYSNQPQHFGDGTRLSIL.

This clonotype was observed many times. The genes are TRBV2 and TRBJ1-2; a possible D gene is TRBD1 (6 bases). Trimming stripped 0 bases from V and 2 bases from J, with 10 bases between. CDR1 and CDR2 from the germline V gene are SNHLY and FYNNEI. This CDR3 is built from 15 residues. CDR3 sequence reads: CASSEAGTTNYGYTF. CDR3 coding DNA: TGTGCCAGCAGTGAAGCGGGGACAACCAACTATGGCTACACCTTC. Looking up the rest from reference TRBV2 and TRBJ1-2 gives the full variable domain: EPEVTQTPSHQVTQMGQEVILRCVPISNHLYFYWYRQILGQKVEFLVSFYNNEISEKSEIFDDQFSVERPDGSNFTLKIRSTKLEDSAMYFCASSEAGTTNYGYTFGSGTRLTVV.

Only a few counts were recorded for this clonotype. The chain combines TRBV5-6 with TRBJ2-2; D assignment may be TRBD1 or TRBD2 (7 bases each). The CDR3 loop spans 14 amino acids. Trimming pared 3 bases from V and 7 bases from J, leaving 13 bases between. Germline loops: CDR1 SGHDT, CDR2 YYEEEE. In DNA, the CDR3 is TGTGCCAGCAGCTGGGAGGGGGCGTACGGGGAGCTGTTTTTT. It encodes CASSWEGAYGELFF.

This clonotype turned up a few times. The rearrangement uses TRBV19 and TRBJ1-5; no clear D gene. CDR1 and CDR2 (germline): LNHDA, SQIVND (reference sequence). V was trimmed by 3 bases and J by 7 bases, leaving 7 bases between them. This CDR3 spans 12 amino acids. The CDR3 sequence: CASSIEAQPQHF. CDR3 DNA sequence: TGTGCCAGTAGTATTGAGGCCCAGCCCCAGCATTTT.